Listed here are 12 T cell receptor beta chains from one sample, sequenced in a study of cytotoxic CD8 clonotypes in ibrutinib-treated CLL. TCRdb's table, derived via immunoSEQ multiplex PCR, lists solely in-frame clones and lacks some. The data show about 130,000 clones, roughly 85% seen once. The source material was PBMCs, sampled after 24 months of ibrutinib treatment. Receptors originate from a human donor with chronic lymphocytic leukemia.

This chain joins TRBV4-1 and TRBJ2-3; D perhaps matches TRBD2 (6 bases). Trimming cost V 4 bases and J 8 bases, with 19 bases left between them. This CDR3 spans 15 amino acids. From germline, CDR1 is MGHRA and CDR2 YSYEKL. For the CDR3, the DNA is TGCGCCAGCAGCCGTAGCGGCCTTAGGGAATCTACGCAGTATTTT. This gives the protein CASSRSGLRESTQYF.

This clone appeared many times. This chain links TRBV5-6 with TRBJ2-3, with no clear D. In germline, CDR1 is SGHDT, CDR2 YYEEEE. CDR3 length: 11 amino acids. V was pared by 1 base and J by 6 bases, with 3 bases between. Here the CDR3 DNA reads TGTGCCAGCAGCTTGACGGATACGCAGTATTTT. Translated: CASSLTDTQYF. Full variable domain (missing parts from reference TRBV5-6 and TRBJ2-3): DAGVTQSPTHLIKTRGQQVTLRCSPKSGHDTVSWYQQALGQGPQFIFQYYEEEERQRGNFPDRFSGHQFPNYSSELNVNALLLGDSALYLCASSLTDTQYFGPGTRLTVL.

This clone was observed a few times. This rearrangement joins TRBV10-3 to TRBJ2-5; D perhaps matches TRBD2 (6 bases). This CDR3 comprises 11 residues. The V gene lost 9 bases and the J gene lost 5 bases, with 10 bases spanning the gap. The germline gives CDR1 ENHRY, CDR2 SYGVKD. CDR3 in DNA: TGTGCCATGGGACTTGGTGAGACCCAGTACTTC. Residues: CAMGLGETQYF.

In the case of this clone: One junction end disagrees with the germline gene, perhaps due to a read error. The chain carries TRBV28 and TRBJ2-7; 8 nucleotides line up with TRBD1. CDR3 length: 14 amino acids. Germline loops: CDR1 MDHEN, CDR2 SYDVKM. CDR3 coding DNA: TGTGCCAGCAGTTGGAGACAGGGGCAGTATATGGGTCACTTC. Encoded protein: CASSWRQGQYMGHF.

The rearrangement uses TRBV19 and TRBJ1-2; a possible D gene is TRBD1 (6 bases). This CDR3 is 15 amino acids long. In germline, CDR1 is LNHDA, CDR2 SQIVND (reference sequence). Trimming left V 0 bases short and J 2 bases short, with 10 bases between. This CDR3 is CASSIEQGMNYGYTF. DNA for the CDR3: TGTGCCAGTAGTATAGAACAGGGAATGAACTATGGCTACACCTTC. The full variable domain, with the rest looked up from reference TRBV19 and TRBJ1-2, is DGGITQSPKYLFRKEGQNVTLSCEQNLNHDAMYWYRQDPGQGLRLIYYSQIVNDFQKGDIAEGYSVSREKKESFPLTVTSAQKNPTAFYLCASSIEQGMNYGYTFGSGTRLTVV.

V usage is TRBV10-3 and J usage is TRBJ2-5; D is undetermined. The length of the CDR3 is 15 residues. With 2 bases removed from V and 3 bases from J, the gap between germline ends came to 13 bases. Germline CDR1 ENHRY, CDR2 SYGVKD. This chain's CDR3 is CAISEQKGNKETQYF. The DNA of the CDR3 is TGTGCCATCAGTGAGCAAAAGGGAAACAAAGAGACCCAGTACTTC.

The CDR3: CASSPGSQGQSPLHF. The CDR3 nucleotides are TGTGCCAGCTCACCAGGATCCCAGGGCCAGTCACCCCTCCACTTT. The V gene is TRBV18, the J gene TRBJ1-6; D might be TRBD1 (5 bases). Trimming cost V 2 bases and J 10 bases, with 15 bases left between them. Germline V gene lookup returns CDR1 KGHSH and CDR2 LQKENI. The CDR3 has 15 amino acids.

The chain uses TRBV28 and TRBJ1-3; TRBD1 matches 7 bases. Germline V gene sequence: CDR1 MDHEN, CDR2 SYDVKM. V lost 9 bases, J lost 2 bases, and 7 bases stayed unmatched. The CDR3 extends over 14 amino acids. This chain's CDR3 is CASQDRSPGNTIYF. In DNA, the CDR3 is TGTGCCAGTCAGGACAGGTCACCTGGAAACACCATATATTTT.

The genes are TRBV29-1 and TRBJ2-2; D perhaps matches TRBD1 (6 bases). The germline CDR1 and CDR2 sequences are SQVTM and ANQGSEA. The V and J ends lost 6 bases and 4 bases respectively, with 15 bases between them. This CDR3 is 14 amino acids long. The CDR3 DNA reads as TGCAGCGTCGTCAGGGGTCCAGGCACCGGGGAGCTGTTTTTT. This gives the protein CSVVRGPGTGELFF.

The V gene is TRBV7-2, the J gene TRBJ1-4; a possible D gene is TRBD1 (5 bases). Trimming took 4 bases from V and 10 from J, leaving 10 bases between them. CDR3 length: 12 amino acids. Germline CDR1 SGHTA, CDR2 FQGNSA. The DNA of the CDR3 is TGTGCCAGCAGCTCCCAGGGCGTAAAACTGTTTTTT. This translates into CASSSQGVKLFF.

V is TRBV4-3 and J is TRBJ1-2, with a tentative D call TRBD1 (5 bases). Trimming left V 0 bases short and J 4 bases short, with 9 bases between. Germline values: CDR1 LGHNA, CDR2 YSLEER. The CDR3 runs to 14 residues. DNA for the CDR3: TGCGCCAGCAGCCAAGACACGGGGCCCTATGGCTACACCTTC. Translation: CASSQDTGPYGYTF.

This clone was seen many times. The V call is TRBV19, the J call TRBJ2-2; TRBD2 matches at 12 bases. V was pared by 4 bases and J by 7 bases, with 10 bases of the junction left unmatched. CDR1 and CDR2 from the germline V gene are LNHDA and SQIVND (reference sequence). The CDR3 covers 17 residues. CDR3 in amino acids: CASSTRLAGVEVGELFF. CDR3 DNA: TGTGCCAGTAGTACTCGACTAGCGGGAGTAGAAGTCGGGGAGCTGTTTTTT. Full variable domain (remainder filled in from reference TRBV19 and TRBJ2-2): DGGITQSPKYLFRKEGQNVTLSCEQNLNHDAMYWYRQDPGQGLRLIYYSQIVNDFQKGDIAEGYSVSREKKESFPLTVTSAQKNPTAFYLCASSTRLAGVEVGELFFGEGSRLTVL.